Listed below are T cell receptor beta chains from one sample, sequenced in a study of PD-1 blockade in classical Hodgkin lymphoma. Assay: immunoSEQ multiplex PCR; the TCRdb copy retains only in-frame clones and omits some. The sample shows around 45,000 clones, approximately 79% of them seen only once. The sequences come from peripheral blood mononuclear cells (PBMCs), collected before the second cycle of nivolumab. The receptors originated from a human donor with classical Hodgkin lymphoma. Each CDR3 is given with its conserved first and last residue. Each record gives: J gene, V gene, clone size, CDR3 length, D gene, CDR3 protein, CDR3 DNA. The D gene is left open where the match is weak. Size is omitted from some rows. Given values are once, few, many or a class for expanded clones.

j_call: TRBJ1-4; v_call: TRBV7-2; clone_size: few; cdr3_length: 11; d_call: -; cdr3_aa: CASSFSEKLFF; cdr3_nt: TGTGCCAGCAGCTTCAGTGAAAAACTGTTTTTT
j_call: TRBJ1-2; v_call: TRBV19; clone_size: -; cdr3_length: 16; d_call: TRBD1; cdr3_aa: CASSPGTGTGTYGYTF; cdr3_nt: TGTGCCAGTAGTCCCGGGACAGGAACTGGGACCTATGGCTACACCTTC
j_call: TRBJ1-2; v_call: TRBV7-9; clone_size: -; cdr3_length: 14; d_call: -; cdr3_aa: CASSGTQEDHGYTF; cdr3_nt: TGTGCCAGCAGCGGCACTCAGGAAGATCATGGCTACACCTTC
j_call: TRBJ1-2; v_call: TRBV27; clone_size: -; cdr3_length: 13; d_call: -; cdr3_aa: CASSPGTLYGYTF; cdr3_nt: TGTGCCAGCAGCCCAGGGACCCTCTATGGCTACACCTTC
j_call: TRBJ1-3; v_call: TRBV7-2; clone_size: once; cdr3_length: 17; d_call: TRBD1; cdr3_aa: CASSLASTGVPGNTIYF; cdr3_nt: TGTGCCAGCAGCTTAGCCTCCACAGGGGTCCCTGGAAACACCATATATTTT
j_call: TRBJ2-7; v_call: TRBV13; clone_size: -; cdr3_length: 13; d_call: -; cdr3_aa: CASSSQHGYEQYF; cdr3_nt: TGTGCCAGCAGCTCTCAGCATGGTTACGAGCAGTACTTC
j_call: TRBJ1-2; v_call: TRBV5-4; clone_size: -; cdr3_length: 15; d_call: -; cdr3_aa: CAGSLAGVPNYGYTF; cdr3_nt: TGTGCCGGCAGCTTGGCTGGAGTGCCAAACTATGGCTACACCTTC
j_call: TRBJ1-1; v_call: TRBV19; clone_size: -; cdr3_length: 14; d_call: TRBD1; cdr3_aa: CASSLSSGGTEAFF; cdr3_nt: TGTGCCAGTAGCCTTTCATCAGGGGGCACTGAAGCTTTCTTT
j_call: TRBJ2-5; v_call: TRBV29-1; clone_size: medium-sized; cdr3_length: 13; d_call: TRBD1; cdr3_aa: CSVDDRGGETQYF; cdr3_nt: TGCAGCGTAGATGACAGGGGGGGAGAGACCCAGTACTTC
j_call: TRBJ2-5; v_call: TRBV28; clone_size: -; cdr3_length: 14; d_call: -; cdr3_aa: CASSFNRLGETQYF; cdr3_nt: TGTGCCAGCAGTTTTAACAGGCTGGGGGAGACCCAGTACTTC
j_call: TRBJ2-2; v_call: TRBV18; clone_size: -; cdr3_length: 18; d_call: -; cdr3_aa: CASSPTGTQGGNTGELFF; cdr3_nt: TGTGCCAGCTCACCGACCGGAACTCAGGGGGGGAACACCGGGGAGCTGTTTTTT